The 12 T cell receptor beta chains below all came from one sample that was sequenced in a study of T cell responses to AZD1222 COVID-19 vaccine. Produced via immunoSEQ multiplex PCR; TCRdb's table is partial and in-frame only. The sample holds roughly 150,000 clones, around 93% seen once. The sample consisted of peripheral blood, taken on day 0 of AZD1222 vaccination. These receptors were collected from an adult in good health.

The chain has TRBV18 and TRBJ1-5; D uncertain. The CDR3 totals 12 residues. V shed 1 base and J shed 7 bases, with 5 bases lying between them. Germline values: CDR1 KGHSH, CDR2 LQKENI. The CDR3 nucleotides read TGTGCCAGCTCACCACGAGGGCAGCCCCAGCATTTT. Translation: CASSPRGQPQHF.

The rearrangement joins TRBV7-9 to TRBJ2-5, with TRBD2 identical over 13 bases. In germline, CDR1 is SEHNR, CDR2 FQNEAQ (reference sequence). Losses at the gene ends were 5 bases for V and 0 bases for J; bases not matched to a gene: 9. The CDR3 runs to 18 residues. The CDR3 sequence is CASSQYGTSGVNQETQYF. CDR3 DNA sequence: TGTGCCAGCAGCCAATACGGGACTAGCGGGGTGAACCAAGAGACCCAGTACTTC.

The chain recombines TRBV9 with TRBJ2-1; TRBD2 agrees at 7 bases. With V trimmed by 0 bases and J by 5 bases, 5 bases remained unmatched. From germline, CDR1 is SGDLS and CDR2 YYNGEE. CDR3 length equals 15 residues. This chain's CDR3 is CASSVGLAANNEQFF. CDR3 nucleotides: TGTGCCAGCAGCGTAGGTCTAGCGGCCAACAATGAGCAGTTCTTC.

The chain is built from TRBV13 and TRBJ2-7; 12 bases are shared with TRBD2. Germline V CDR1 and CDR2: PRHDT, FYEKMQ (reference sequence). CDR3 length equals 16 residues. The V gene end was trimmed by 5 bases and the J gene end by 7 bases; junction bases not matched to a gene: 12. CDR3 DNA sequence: TGTGCCAGCAGCCAAAAAATTCTAGCGGGAGGGCGAGAGCAGTACTTC. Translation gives CASSQKILAGGREQYF. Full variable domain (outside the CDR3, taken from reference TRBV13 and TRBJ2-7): AAGVIQSPRHLIKEKRETATLKCYPIPRHDTVYWYQQGPGQDPQFLISFYEKMQSDKGSIPDRFSAQQFSDYHSELNMSSLELGDSALYFCASSQKILAGGREQYFGPGTRLTVT.

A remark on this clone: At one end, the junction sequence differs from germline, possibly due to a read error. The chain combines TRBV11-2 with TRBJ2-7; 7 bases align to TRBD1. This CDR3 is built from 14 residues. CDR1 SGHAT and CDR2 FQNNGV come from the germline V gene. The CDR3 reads CASSVDRESDEQYF. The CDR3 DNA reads TGTGCCAGCAGCGTAGACAGGGAAAGCGACGAGCAGTACTTC.

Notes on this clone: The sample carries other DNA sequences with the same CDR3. DNA of the CDR3: TGTGCCAGCTCACCACAGTCCACTGAAGCTTTCTTT. Protein sequence: CASSPQSTEAFF. The gene calls are TRBV18 and TRBJ1-1; D remains unclear. V lost 1 base and J lost 4, with 4 bases in between. The CDR3 sequence is 12 residues long. Germline CDR1 KGHSH, CDR2 LQKENI.

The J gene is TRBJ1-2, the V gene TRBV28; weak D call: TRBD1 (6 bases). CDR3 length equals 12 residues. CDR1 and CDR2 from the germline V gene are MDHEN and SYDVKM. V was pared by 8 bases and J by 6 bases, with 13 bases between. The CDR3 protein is CASVTGGHGYTF. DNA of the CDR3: TGTGCCAGCGTGACAGGCGGGCATGGCTACACCTTC.

The CDR3 sequence: CASSQDSEGDEQFF. CDR3 sequence (DNA): TGCGCCAGCAGCCAAGATAGTGAGGGGGATGAGCAGTTCTTC. V gene TRBV4-1 combines with J gene TRBJ2-1, with D possibly matching TRBD1 (6 bases). V was clipped by 0 bases and J by 8 bases, with 11 bases between them. The CDR3 covers 14 residues. Germline V lookup: CDR1 MGHRA, CDR2 YSYEKL.

The CDR3 sequence is CASSGQDTQYF. The CDR3 nucleotides are TGTGCCAGCAGTGGGCAAGATACGCAGTATTTT. The rearrangement joins TRBV25-1 to TRBJ2-3; D is undetermined. From germline, CDR1 is MGHDK and CDR2 SYGVNS. The CDR3 contains 11 residues. Trimming shortened V by 4 bases and J by 5 bases, and 4 bases separated the two germline ends. The full variable domain, its missing parts supplied by reference TRBV25-1 and TRBJ2-3, is EADIYQTPRYLVIGTGKKITLECSQTMGHDKMYWYQQDPGMELHLIHYSYGVNSTEKGDLSSESTVSRIRTEHFPLTLESARPSHTSQYLCASSGQDTQYFGPGTRLTVL.

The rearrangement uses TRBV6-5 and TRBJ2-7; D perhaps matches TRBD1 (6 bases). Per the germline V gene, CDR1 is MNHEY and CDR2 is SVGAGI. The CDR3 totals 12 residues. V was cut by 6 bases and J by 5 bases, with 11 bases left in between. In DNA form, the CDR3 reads TGTGCCAGCAGCGCACAGGGCAACGAGCAGTACTTC. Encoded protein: CASSAQGNEQYF.

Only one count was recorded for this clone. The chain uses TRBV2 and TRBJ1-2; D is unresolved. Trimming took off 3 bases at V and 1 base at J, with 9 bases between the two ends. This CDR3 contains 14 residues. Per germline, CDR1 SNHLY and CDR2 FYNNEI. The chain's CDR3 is CASSEDGGNYGYTF. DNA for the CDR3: TGTGCCAGCAGTGAGGACGGTGGTAACTATGGCTACACCTTC.

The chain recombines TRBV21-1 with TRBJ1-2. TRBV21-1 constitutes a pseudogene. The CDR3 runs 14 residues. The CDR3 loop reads CREREGPWDYGYTF. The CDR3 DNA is TGTAGGGAGAGGGAAGGGCCCTGGGACTATGGCTACACCTTC.